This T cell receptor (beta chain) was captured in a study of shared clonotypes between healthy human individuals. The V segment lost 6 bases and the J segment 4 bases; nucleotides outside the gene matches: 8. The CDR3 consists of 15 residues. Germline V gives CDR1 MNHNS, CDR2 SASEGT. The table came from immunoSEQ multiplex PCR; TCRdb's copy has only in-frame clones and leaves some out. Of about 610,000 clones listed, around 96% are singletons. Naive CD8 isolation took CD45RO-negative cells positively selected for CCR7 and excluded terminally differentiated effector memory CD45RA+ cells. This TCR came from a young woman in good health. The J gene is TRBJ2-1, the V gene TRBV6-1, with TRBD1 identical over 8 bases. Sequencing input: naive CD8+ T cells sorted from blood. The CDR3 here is CASRGGQGEYNEQFF. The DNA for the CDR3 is TGTGCCAGCAGAGGTGGACAGGGTGAATACAATGAGCAGTTCTTC.